Given below is one T cell receptor (beta chain) in context. Authors' data handling: The authors estimated nucleated cell counts from reference gene primer amplification. Using immunoSEQ multiplex PCR, the repertoire was profiled, and TCRdb retains in-frame clones only, with some absent. The DNA gave D and trimming, while V, J and clone size come from that table. The repertoire holds 300,000 to 400,000 clones, with 65% to 90% as singletons. The CDR3 is 15 residues long. Germline V gene data show CDR1 as SGHTA and CDR2 as FQGTGA. Trimming at V came to 0 bases and at J to 2 bases, leaving 3 bases not matched to a gene. This sample was taken from a study of blood T cell repertoires in COVID-19. Study-wide context: The United States, Italy and Spain supplied acute and convalescent COVID-19 samples. In each case, the material was cDNA or gDNA derived from T cells, B-cell-depleted T cells, or PBMCs.

The TCR comes from a human donor in a cohort sampled during active COVID-19. V is TRBV7-3 and J is TRBJ1-1; 7 positions agree with TRBD1. The sequencing input was peripheral blood. The CDR3: CASSLTGQRNTEAFF. CDR3 coding DNA: TGTGCCAGCAGCTTAACGGGACAGAGAAACACTGAAGCTTTCTTT.